Here is one TCR beta chain with its context. The CDR3 has 13 amino acids. CDR1 is ENHRY, CDR2 SYGVKD, per germline. Trimming stripped 6 bases from V and 0 bases from J, with 9 bases between. The sample originates from a study of blood T cell repertoires in COVID-19. TCRdb's copy holds only in-frame clones and misses some; the assay was immunoSEQ multiplex PCR. The sample holds about 65,000 clones, about 82% seen once. The receptor was derived from a human donor in a cohort sampled during active COVID-19. The source material was peripheral blood. The chain employs TRBV10-3 and TRBJ2-7; D might be TRBD1 (5 bases). The CDR3 reads CAIRWQGSYEQYF. The DNA for the CDR3 is TGTGCCATCAGGTGGCAGGGCTCCTACGAGCAGTACTTC.